This T cell receptor (beta chain) was identified during a study of blood T cell repertoires in COVID-19. Study information: Samples came from the United States, Italy and Spain, spanning acute and convalescent COVID-19. T cells, B-cell-depleted T cells, or PBMCs supplied cDNA or gDNA.

The CDR3 is 10 amino acids. Original handling: Reference gene primer amplification gave nucleated cell count estimates. Measured with immunoSEQ multiplex PCR; TCRdb has only the in-frame clones, and not every one. V and J calls and clone size are as listed in that table; D and trimming were resolved from the DNA. The table includes about 62,000 clones, around 84% detected once. V gene TRBV21-1 combines with J gene TRBJ2-2; TRBD2 is taken as the D call from the table, unchecked against the DNA. TRBV21-1 is listed as a pseudogene. This receptor was identified in a man between 70 and 80 years old with acute or convalescent COVID-19. The source material was peripheral blood. The CDR3 DNA follows: TGTGCCAGGCGGGCAGGCGAGCTGTTTTTT. Its protein product is CARRAGELFF.